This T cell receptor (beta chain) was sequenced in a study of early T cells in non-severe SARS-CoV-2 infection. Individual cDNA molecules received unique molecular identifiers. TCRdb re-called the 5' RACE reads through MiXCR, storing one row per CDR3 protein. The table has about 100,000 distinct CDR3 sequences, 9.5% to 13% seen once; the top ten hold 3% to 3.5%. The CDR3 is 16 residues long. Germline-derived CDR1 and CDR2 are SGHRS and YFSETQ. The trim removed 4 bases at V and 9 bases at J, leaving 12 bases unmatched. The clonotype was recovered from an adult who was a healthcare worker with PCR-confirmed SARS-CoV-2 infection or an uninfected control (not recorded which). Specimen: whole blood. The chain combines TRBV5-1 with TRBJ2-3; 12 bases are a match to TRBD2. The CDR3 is CASSLTSGRVVGTQYF. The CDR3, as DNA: TGCGCCAGCAGCCTGACTAGCGGGAGAGTCGTGGGGACGCAGTATTTT.